This TCR beta chain was found in a study of T cell repertoires in cytomegalovirus infection. Whole-study context: Both CMV infection and a matching HLA type were indicated by public TCR beta signatures. General observations from the study: The ex vivo response was dominated by HLA-C-restricted CMV-specific TCR beta clonotypes.

MiXCR, run by TCRdb on the reads, gives a single entry per CDR3 protein. The data show 100,000 to 150,000 distinct CDR3 sequences, 24% seen once. Comments on this clonotype: What it binds is unknown.

Material for sequencing was PBMCs, sequenced either directly or after in vitro stimulation (not recorded which). This sequence originates from a human donor in good health (CMV status not recorded). Some clones in this sample may be carry-over from other donors' samples.

CDR3 in amino acids: CASSHRQDSGANVLTF. In nucleotides, the CDR3 is TGTGCCAGCTCACATCGACAGGACTCTGGGGCCAACGTCCTGACTTTC. The gene calls are TRBV18 and TRBJ2-6; a possible D gene is TRBD1 (6 bases). Trimming shortened V by 4 bases and J by 0 bases, and 10 bases separated the two germline ends. This CDR3 has 16 residues. The germline V gene encodes CDR1 KGHSH and CDR2 LQKENI.